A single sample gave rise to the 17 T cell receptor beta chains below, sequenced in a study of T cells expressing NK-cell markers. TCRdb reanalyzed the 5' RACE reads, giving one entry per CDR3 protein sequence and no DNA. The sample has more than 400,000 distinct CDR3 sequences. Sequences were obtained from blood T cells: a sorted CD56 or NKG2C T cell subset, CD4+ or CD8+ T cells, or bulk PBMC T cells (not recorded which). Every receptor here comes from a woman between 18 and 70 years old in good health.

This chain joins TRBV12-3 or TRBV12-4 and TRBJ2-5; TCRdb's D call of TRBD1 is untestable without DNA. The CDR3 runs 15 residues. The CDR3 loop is CATSPSRGLGETQYF.

CDR3: CAWSTRAPDTQYF. V is TRBV30 and J is TRBJ2-3; TCRdb outputs TRBD2, but without DNA this stays unchecked. This CDR3 region has 13 residues. Germline CDR1 GTSNPN, CDR2 SVGIG (reference sequence).

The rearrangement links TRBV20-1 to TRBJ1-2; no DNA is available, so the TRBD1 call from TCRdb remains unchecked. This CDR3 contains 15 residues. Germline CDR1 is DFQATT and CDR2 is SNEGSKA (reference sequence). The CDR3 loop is CSARGQGQGDYGYTF.

CDR3 amino acids: CASSPTLTTSRAHNEQFF. This sequence joins TRBV4-3 and TRBJ2-1; TCRdb names TRBD2, which stays unverified in the absence of DNA. The CDR3 has 18 residues. Germline CDR1 is LGHNA and CDR2 is YSLEER.

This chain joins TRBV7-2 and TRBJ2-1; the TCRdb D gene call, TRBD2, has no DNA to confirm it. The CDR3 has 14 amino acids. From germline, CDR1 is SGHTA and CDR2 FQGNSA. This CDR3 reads CASSLREYINEQFF.

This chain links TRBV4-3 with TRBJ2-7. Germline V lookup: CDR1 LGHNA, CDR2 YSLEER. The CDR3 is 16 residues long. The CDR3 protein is CASSQEPAGSSYEQYF.

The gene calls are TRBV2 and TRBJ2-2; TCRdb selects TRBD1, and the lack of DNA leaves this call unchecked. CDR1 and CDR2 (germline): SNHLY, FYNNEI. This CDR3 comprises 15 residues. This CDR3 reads CASTLTDTNTGELFF.

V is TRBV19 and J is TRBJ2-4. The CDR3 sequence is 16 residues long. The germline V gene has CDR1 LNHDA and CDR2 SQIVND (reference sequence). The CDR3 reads CASSIGIGIAKNIQYF.

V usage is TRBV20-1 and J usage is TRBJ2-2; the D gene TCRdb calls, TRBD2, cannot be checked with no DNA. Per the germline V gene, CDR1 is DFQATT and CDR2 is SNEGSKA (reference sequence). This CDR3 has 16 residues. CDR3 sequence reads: CSARIWGRAKAGELFF.

The CDR3 loop is CSSRRDVNEQFF. V gene TRBV29-1 combines with J gene TRBJ2-1; TCRdb's D call, TRBD2, is unchecked because there is no DNA. CDR1 is SQVTM and CDR2 is ANQGSEA in the germline V gene. The CDR3 contains 12 residues.

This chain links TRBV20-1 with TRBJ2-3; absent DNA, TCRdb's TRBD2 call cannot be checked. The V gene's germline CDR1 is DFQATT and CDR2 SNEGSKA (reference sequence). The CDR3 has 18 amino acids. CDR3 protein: CSARPSGGLSFSLSTQYF.

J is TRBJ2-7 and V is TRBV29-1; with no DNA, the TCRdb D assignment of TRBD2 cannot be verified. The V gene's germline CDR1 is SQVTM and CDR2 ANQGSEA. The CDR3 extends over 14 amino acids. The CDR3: CSVMTSGRRYEQYF.

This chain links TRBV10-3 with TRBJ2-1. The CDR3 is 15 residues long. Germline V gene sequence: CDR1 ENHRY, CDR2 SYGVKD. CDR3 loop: CAISETNLKSDEQFF.

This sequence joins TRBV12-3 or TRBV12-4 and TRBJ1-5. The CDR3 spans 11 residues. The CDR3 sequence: CASSSSQPQHF.

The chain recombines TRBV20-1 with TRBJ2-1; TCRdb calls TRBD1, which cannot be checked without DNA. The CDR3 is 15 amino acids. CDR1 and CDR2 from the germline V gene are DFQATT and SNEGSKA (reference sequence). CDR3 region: CSAKRTGLGSNEQFF.

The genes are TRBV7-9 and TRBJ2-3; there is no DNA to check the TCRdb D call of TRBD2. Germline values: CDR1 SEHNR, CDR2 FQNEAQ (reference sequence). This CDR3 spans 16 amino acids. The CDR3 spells CASTPGTSGSTDTQYF.

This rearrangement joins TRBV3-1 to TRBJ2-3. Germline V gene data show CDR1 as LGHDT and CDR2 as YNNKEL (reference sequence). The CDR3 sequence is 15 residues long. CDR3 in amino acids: CASSQDQVLADTQYF.